These 30 T cell receptor beta chains came from one sample sequenced in a study of response to subunit inactivated influenza vaccine. TCRdb re-called the RT-PCR reads through MiXCR, storing one row per CDR3 protein. Altogether about 620,000 distinct CDR3 sequences are present, over 9% being singletons, with the ten largest covering approximately 10%. These data also featured in a second study, about T cells expressing NK-cell markers. According to that study: The authors generated TCR beta cDNA through 5'RACE template switching with UMIs.

The specimen comprised PBMCs from blood, sampled on the day of vaccination. The receptors were gathered from a man aged 50 to 59 who received an inactivated influenza vaccine.

This clonotype was counted a few times. This chain uses TRBV11-3 with TRBJ2-2, with a possible D match to TRBD1 (6 bases). Trimming took 5 bases from V and 6 from J, leaving 22 bases between them. Looked up from germline, CDR1 is SGHNT and CDR2 is YENEEA. The CDR3 covers 17 residues. The chain's CDR3 is CASSPSGTPTWAGELFF. DNA of the CDR3: TGTGCCAGCAGCCCGTCCGGGACACCAACCTGGGCCGGGGAGCTGTTTTTT.

Details on this clonotype: A read error may account for a junction end that differs from germline. The V gene is TRBV20-1, the J gene TRBJ1-2; 7 positions agree with TRBD1. The CDR3 contains 13 residues. Per germline, CDR1 DFQATT and CDR2 SNEGSKA (reference sequence). The CDR3: CSAGDQGGYGYTF. In nucleotides, the CDR3 is TGCAGTGCTGGAGACCAGGGGGGCTATGGCTACACCTTC.

The chain is built from TRBV5-5 and TRBJ1-5; the match to TRBD1 covers 8 bases. Germline V lookup: CDR1 SGHKS, CDR2 YYEKEE (reference sequence). This CDR3 has 15 residues. Unmatched junction bases numbered 4, after V lost 0 bases and J lost 5 bases. The DNA for the CDR3 is TGTGCCAGCAGCTTGGAGGGACAGGAGTATCAGCCCCAGCATTTT. Translated: CASSLEGQEYQPQHF. The variable domain in full, with the rest retrieved from reference TRBV5-5 and TRBJ1-5, is DAGVTQSPTHLIKTRGQQVTLRCSPISGHKSVSWYQQVLGQGPQFIFQYYEKEERGRGNFPDRFSARQFPNYSSELNVNALLLGDSALYLCASSLEGQEYQPQHFGDGTRLSIL.

This clonotype has more than one count but fewer than ten. The CDR3 bases are TGTGCCAGCAGTTACTCCTGGACCCGGAAGGCTGGAAACACCATATATTTT. Amino acid sequence: CASSYSWTRKAGNTIYF. This chain joins TRBV6-2 or TRBV6-3 and TRBJ1-3, with no clear D. There are 17 residues in the CDR3. V shed 0 bases and J shed 2 bases, with 14 bases lying between them. Per germline, CDR1 MNHEY and CDR2 SVGEGT.

V usage is TRBV29-1 and J usage is TRBJ2-5; D may be TRBD1 (6 bases). The V gene lost 2 bases and the J gene lost 5 bases, with 21 bases spanning the gap. The germline gives CDR1 SQVTM, CDR2 ANQGSEA. This CDR3 spans 16 amino acids. Written as DNA, the CDR3 is TGCAGCGTTGAATGGCACAGGGTGGGGTTAGGGGAGACCCAGTACTTC. It specifies CSVEWHRVGLGETQYF.

This clonotype was seen only a few times. The V call is TRBV23-1, the J call TRBJ2-7; 9 bases line up with TRBD1. TRBV23-1 is sorted into the ORF group, with uncertain function. The CDR3 runs 15 residues. Trimming removed 5 bases from V and 2 bases from J; junction bases left unmatched: 7. For the CDR3, the DNA is TGCGCCAGCAGTTACTCTGGACAGGGGACCTACGAGCAGTACTTC. Protein: CASSYSGQGTYEQYF.

The chain links TRBV6-2 or TRBV6-3 to TRBJ1-1; D gene unclear. V was clipped by 6 bases and J by 1 base, with 12 bases between them. Germline V CDR1 and CDR2: MNHEY, SVGEGT. This CDR3 is 14 amino acids long. In DNA, the CDR3 is TGTGCCAGCAGCTCCGTAGGCCAGAACACTGAAGCTTTCTTT. It specifies CASSSVGQNTEAFF.

CDR3 nucleotides: TGCGCCAGCAGCGAAAGGGAGTCGGGCGAGCAGTACTTC. This codes for CASSERESGEQYF. V and J are TRBV5-1 and TRBJ2-7; tentative D call: TRBD2 (5 bases). Trimming removed 4 bases at V and 6 bases at J, with 14 bases between. CDR1 SGHRS and CDR2 YFSETQ come from the germline V gene. The CDR3 length is 13 residues.

In this sample, this clonotype turned up a few times. The chain links TRBV20-1 to TRBJ2-6; TRBD2 might be the D (5 bases). This CDR3 is 17 amino acids long. Germline CDR1 reads DFQATT; CDR2 reads SNEGSKA (reference sequence). V gave up 3 bases and J gave up 0 bases, with 15 bases separating them. The CDR3 nucleotides are TGCAGTGCTAGCACAAGGAGGACCGACTCTGGGGCCAACGTCCTGACTTTC. As protein: CSASTRRTDSGANVLTF.

This clonotype has only a few counts. The chain employs TRBV5-1 and TRBJ1-2; the D is unclear. Germline V CDR1 and CDR2: SGHRS, YFSETQ. Trimming shortened V by 0 bases and J by 0 bases, and 9 bases separated the two germline ends. CDR3 length: 15 amino acids. The DNA for the CDR3 is TGCGCCAGCAGCTTGGAGGGCAGGACTAACTATGGCTACACCTTC. This codes for CASSLEGRTNYGYTF.

The rearrangement joins TRBV6-2 or TRBV6-3 to TRBJ2-7, with TRBD2 as a possible D gene (6 bases). Germline V gene sequence: CDR1 MNHEY, CDR2 SVGEGT. There are 13 residues in the CDR3. The V end lost 4 bases, the J end lost 6 bases, and 13 bases lay between the germline ends. DNA for the CDR3: TGTGCCAGCAGTTCTCTAGCGCGCGGCGAGCAGTACTTC. Translation: CASSSLARGEQYF.

There are a few counts of this clonotype. This rearrangement joins TRBV20-1 to TRBJ1-2; D is uncertain. CDR1 DFQATT and CDR2 SNEGSKA come from the germline V gene (reference sequence). This CDR3 contains 9 residues. Trimming stripped 0 bases from V and 12 bases from J, with 5 bases between. The CDR3 DNA is TGCAGTGCTAGAGAAGGCCACACCTTC. Translation: CSAREGHTF.

This clonotype came up a few times. This rearrangement joins TRBV11-3 to TRBJ2-7; D perhaps matches TRBD2 (6 bases). V shed 4 bases and J shed 2 bases, with 12 bases lying between them. The CDR3 length is 14 residues. CDR1 is SGHNT and CDR2 is YENEEA in the germline V gene. CDR3 sequence reads: CASSSPGRPYEQYF. The DNA for the CDR3 is TGTGCCAGCAGCTCCCCAGGGAGGCCCTACGAGCAGTACTTC.

J is TRBJ2-7 and V is TRBV10-3; D gene uncertain. This CDR3 region has 13 residues. Trimming removed 3 bases at V and 2 bases at J, with 8 bases between. Germline V lookup: CDR1 ENHRY, CDR2 SYGVKD. CDR3 in amino acids: CAISDGQTYEQYF. As DNA, the CDR3 is TGTGCCATCAGTGACGGTCAGACCTACGAGCAGTACTTC.

This clonotype showed up many times. J is TRBJ1-1 and V is TRBV5-1; the D is unclear. This CDR3 is 15 amino acids long. V was cut by 0 bases and J by 2 bases, with 11 bases left in between. Germline-derived CDR1 and CDR2 are SGHRS and YFSETQ. In DNA, the CDR3 is TGCGCCAGCAGCTTGGTAGCGCAGATAAACACTGAAGCTTTCTTT. It specifies CASSLVAQINTEAFF. The variable domain in full, completed from reference TRBV5-1 and TRBJ1-1, reads KAGVTQTPRYLIKTRGQQVTLSCSPISGHRSVSWYQQTPGQGLQFLFEYFSETQRNKGNFPGRFSGRQFSNSRSEMNVSTLELGDSALYLCASSLVAQINTEAFFGQGTRLTVV.

The chain uses TRBV20-1 and TRBJ1-5; D is perhaps TRBD1 (6 bases). Trimming pared 4 bases from V and 1 base from J, leaving 14 bases between. Per germline, CDR1 DFQATT and CDR2 SNEGSKA (reference sequence). The CDR3 has 15 residues. CDR3 sequence reads: CSAIRGQGSNQPQHF. The CDR3 bases are TGCAGTGCTATTCGAGGCCAGGGGAGCAATCAGCCCCAGCATTTT.

This clonotype occurred a few times. CDR3 nucleotide sequence: TGCAGTGCTATTCGAGCCGGGACAGGGGTATATGGCTACACCTTC. Protein sequence: CSAIRAGTGVYGYTF. This chain uses TRBV20-1 with TRBJ1-2, with 10 bases matching TRBD1. This CDR3 spans 15 amino acids. CDR1 is DFQATT, CDR2 SNEGSKA, per germline (reference sequence). With V trimmed by 4 bases and J by 5 bases, 10 bases remained unmatched.

V gene TRBV7-2 combines with J gene TRBJ2-5; D unclear. This CDR3 comprises 13 residues. Trimming took off 7 bases at V and 1 base at J, with 10 bases between the two ends. Per germline, CDR1 SGHTA and CDR2 FQGNSA. The CDR3 loop is CASNPRRQETQYF. The CDR3 DNA reads as TGTGCCAGCAACCCCCGTCGCCAAGAGACCCAGTACTTC.

The chain recombines TRBV6-5 with TRBJ2-5; TRBD2 matches at 7 bases. Germline trimming cut 3 bases from V and 4 bases from J; bases unmatched to any gene: 14. The CDR3 covers 17 residues. Germline V gene sequence: CDR1 MNHEY, CDR2 SVGAGI. This CDR3 is CASSYFKWGGSRETQYF. For the CDR3, the DNA is TGTGCCAGCAGTTATTTCAAATGGGGGGGGAGTCGAGAGACCCAGTACTTC.

The chain recombines TRBV6-1 with TRBJ1-3; perhaps TRBD1 as D (5 bases). CDR1 MNHNS and CDR2 SASEGT come from the germline V gene. The ends were cut back, 6 bases at V and 4 bases at J, with 13 bases in the middle. The length of the CDR3 is 14 residues. CDR3 in DNA: TGTGCCAGCAGACGGGACGAATTAGGAAACACCATATATTTT. This encodes CASRRDELGNTIYF.

The chain uses TRBV20-1 and TRBJ2-5; perhaps TRBD2 as D (6 bases). CDR1 is DFQATT, CDR2 SNEGSKA, per germline (reference sequence). CDR3 size: 15 residues. With 5 bases removed from V and 2 bases from J, the gap between germline ends came to 18 bases. CDR3 nucleotide sequence: TGCAGTGCTTTGGATGGCGGGGCGATTCAAGAGACCCAGTACTTC. Amino acid sequence: CSALDGGAIQETQYF.

This clonotype was seen many times. The chain is built from TRBV12-3 or TRBV12-4 and TRBJ1-4; D perhaps matches TRBD1 (5 bases). V was trimmed by 2 bases and J by 6 bases, leaving 10 bases between them. The CDR3 totals 14 residues. DNA of the CDR3: TGTGCCAGCAGTTTAAATGGCAGGGATGAAAAACTGTTTTTT. Amino acids: CASSLNGRDEKLFF.

There are a few counts of this clonotype. J is TRBJ2-5 and V is TRBV7-2, with TRBD2 identical over 11 bases. The CDR3 extends over 15 amino acids. Per germline, CDR1 SGHTA and CDR2 FQGNSA. V shed 6 bases and J 5 bases; nucleotides not matched to a gene: 8. CDR3 sequence: CASRIAGGRGETQYF. As DNA, the CDR3 is TGTGCCAGCAGGATAGCGGGAGGGCGGGGTGAGACCCAGTACTTC.

This chain connects TRBV7-9 to TRBJ1-3, with 10 nucleotides matching TRBD1. Germline loops: CDR1 SEHNR, CDR2 FQNEAQ (reference sequence). The CDR3 runs to 16 residues. V lost 5 bases, J lost 0 bases, and 4 bases stayed unmatched. The CDR3 reads CASSVTGGLSGNTIYF. The CDR3, as DNA: TGTGCCAGCAGCGTGACAGGGGGCCTCTCTGGAAACACCATATATTTT.

This clonotype has at least ten counts. The genes are TRBV21-1 and TRBJ2-7; TRBD1 is the table's D call and was not checked against the DNA. TRBV21-1 is a documented pseudogene. The CDR3 length is 16 residues. The CDR3 sequence is CASSRRQGASSYEQYF. The CDR3 DNA reads as TGTGCCAGCAGCAGAAGACAGGGGGCTAGCTCCTACGAGCAGTACTTC.

This clonotype showed up many times. This chain uses TRBV20-1 with TRBJ2-4, with 7 bases matching TRBD2. V was pared by 1 base and J by 5 bases, with 8 bases of the junction left unmatched. The length of the CDR3 is 15 residues. Germline assignment: CDR1 DFQATT and CDR2 SNEGSKA (reference sequence). CDR3 DNA sequence: TGCAGTGCTAGAGGAAAAGCGGGAAGTGAAAACATTCAGTACTTC. This sequence encodes CSARGKAGSENIQYF.

The rearrangement uses TRBV20-1 and TRBJ2-1; D is unclear. The CDR3 is made up of 10 amino acids. Germline CDR1 reads DFQATT; CDR2 reads SNEGSKA (reference sequence). Between the trimmed V and J ends, which lost 1 base and 6 bases, there was a span of 1 base. The CDR3 protein is CSARANEQFF. In DNA, the CDR3 is TGCAGTGCTAGAGCCAATGAGCAGTTCTTC.

The chain uses TRBV7-2 and TRBJ2-7; 11 nucleotides match TRBD1. V lost 5 bases to trimming and J lost 3 bases; unmatched junction nucleotides: 6. This CDR3 contains 15 residues. CDR1 is SGHTA and CDR2 is FQGNSA in the germline V gene. The chain's CDR3 is CASSPRDRGYYEQYF. The CDR3 DNA reads TGTGCCAGCAGCCCTCGGGACAGGGGGTACTACGAGCAGTACTTC. Filled out from reference TRBV7-2 and TRBJ2-7, the complete variable domain reads GAGVSQSPSNKVTEKGKDVELRCDPISGHTALYWYRQSLGQGLEFLIYFQGNSAPDKSGLPSDRFSAERTGGSVSTLTIQRTQQEDSAVYLCASSPRDRGYYEQYFGPGTRLTVT.

In its sample, this clonotype was seen many times. The gene calls are TRBV10-3 and TRBJ2-5, with D possibly being TRBD2 (5 bases). Germline V gene data show CDR1 as ENHRY and CDR2 as SYGVKD. The CDR3 runs 14 residues. The V gene lost 0 bases and the J gene lost 3 bases, with 8 bases spanning the gap. This CDR3 is CAISESRDEETQYF. The CDR3 nucleotides are TGTGCCATCAGTGAGTCGAGGGATGAAGAGACCCAGTACTTC.

The V gene is TRBV5-1, the J gene TRBJ1-4; no clear D. The germline gives CDR1 SGHRS, CDR2 YFSETQ. V was cut by 0 bases and J by 5 bases, with 11 bases left in between. This CDR3 has 15 amino acids. The CDR3 is CASSLAGTHNEKLFF. CDR3 sequence (DNA): TGCGCCAGCAGCTTGGCCGGAACACACAATGAAAAACTGTTTTTT.